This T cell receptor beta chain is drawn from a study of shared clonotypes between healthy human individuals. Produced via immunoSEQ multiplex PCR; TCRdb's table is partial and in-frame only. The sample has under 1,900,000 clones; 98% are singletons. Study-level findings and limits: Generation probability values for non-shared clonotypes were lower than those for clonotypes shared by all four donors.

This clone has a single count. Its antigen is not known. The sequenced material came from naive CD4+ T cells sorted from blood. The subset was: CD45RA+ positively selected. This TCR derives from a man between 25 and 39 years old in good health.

CDR3 residues: CSVVTDRASYGYTF. In DNA, the CDR3 is TGCAGCGTAGTAACGGACAGGGCCTCCTATGGCTACACCTTC. J is TRBJ1-2 and V is TRBV29-1; 8 bases fit TRBD1. CDR3 size: 14 residues. The V and J ends lost 6 bases and 4 bases, in that order; junction bases with no gene match: 10. Germline lookup yields CDR1 SQVTM and CDR2 ANQGSEA.